The subject of this entry is one T cell receptor (beta chain). The sample comes from a study of control samples from healthy donors and cancer patients. TCRdb's copy holds only in-frame clones and misses some; the assay was immunoSEQ multiplex PCR. The sample contains about 70,000 clones, approximately 89% of which appear only once. This receptor was obtained from a woman aged 50 to 60 with head and neck cancer. The sequenced sample consisted of PBMCs.

Here the CDR3 reads CASSTGRGNSNQPQHF. CDR3 coding DNA: TGTGCCAGCAGCACTGGGCGGGGGAATAGCAATCAGCCCCAGCATTTT. The chain links TRBV7-9 to TRBJ1-5; the D gene is possibly TRBD1 (5 bases). The ends were cut back, 5 bases at V and 0 bases at J, with 14 bases in the middle. Germline V gene data show CDR1 as SEHNR and CDR2 as FQNEAQ (reference sequence). The CDR3 length is 16 residues.